One and the same sample provided the 24 T cell receptor beta chains below, sequenced in a study of blood T cell repertoires in COVID-19. This table comes from immunoSEQ multiplex PCR, and its TCRdb copy is limited to in-frame clones, with some not included. The table records hundreds of thousands of clones, roughly nine tenths of them present only once. The source material was peripheral blood. The receptors were sampled from a woman in her thirties with COVID-19, enrolled during active disease.

CDR3 sequence (DNA): TGTGCCAGCAGCACCCCCGGGACAGGACACTACAATGAGCAGTTCTTC. Amino acid sequence: CASSTPGTGHYNEQFF. This chain connects TRBV14 to TRBJ2-1; the match to TRBD1 covers 8 bases. The V and J ends lost 5 bases and 3 bases, in that order; junction bases with no gene match: 9. Germline-derived CDR1 and CDR2 are SGHDN and FVKESK. This CDR3 is built from 16 residues.

The chain couples TRBV24-1 to TRBJ2-7; the D gene is possibly TRBD1 (6 bases). Germline-derived CDR1 and CDR2 are KGHDR and SFDVKD. The CDR3 is 13 residues long. The ends were cut back, 1 base at V and 6 bases at J, with 9 bases in the middle. CDR3 residues: CATSDFAGVEQYF. CDR3 DNA sequence: TGTGCCACCAGTGATTTTGCAGGGGTCGAGCAGTACTTC.

The chain carries TRBV13 and TRBJ1-1; TRBD1 is a possible D gene (6 bases). Trimming left V 1 base short and J 1 base short, with 7 bases between. The CDR3 has 14 residues. Germline-derived CDR1 and CDR2 are PRHDT and FYEKMQ (reference sequence). CDR3: CASSLEDRNTEAFF. The CDR3 DNA reads TGTGCCAGCAGCTTAGAGGACAGGAACACTGAAGCTTTCTTT.

The chain recombines TRBV19 with TRBJ1-5; the match to TRBD1 covers 8 bases. The V gene end was trimmed by 8 bases and the J gene end by 4 bases; junction bases not matched to a gene: 4. Germline CDR1 reads LNHDA; CDR2 reads SQIVND (reference sequence). This CDR3 is 13 amino acids long. The CDR3 spells CASGRTGNQPQHF. The CDR3, as DNA: TGTGCCAGTGGGCGGACAGGGAATCAGCCCCAGCATTTT.

J is TRBJ2-7 and V is TRBV4-1, with 10 nucleotides matching TRBD1. CDR1 MGHRA and CDR2 YSYEKL come from the germline V gene. The J segment lost 4 bases and the V segment lost 3 bases, leaving 6 bases of the junction unmatched. The CDR3 length is 15 residues. This CDR3 is CASSHIGQGGYEQYF. The DNA for the CDR3 is TGCGCCAGCAGCCACATAGGACAGGGGGGTTACGAGCAGTACTTC.

J is TRBJ2-5 and V is TRBV6-5; 8 nucleotides agree with TRBD2. The CDR3 sequence is 15 residues long. V gave up 2 bases and J gave up 1 base; unmatched junction bases: 3. Looked up from germline, CDR1 is MNHEY and CDR2 is SVGAGI. CDR3 sequence reads: CASSYGGGPQETQYF. The DNA of the CDR3 is TGTGCCAGCAGTTACGGCGGGGGGCCCCAAGAGACCCAGTACTTC.

This chain connects TRBV10-3 to TRBJ2-7, with unresolved D. The germline V gene has CDR1 ENHRY and CDR2 SYGVKD. V gave up 10 bases and J gave up 0 bases, with 16 bases separating them. The CDR3 covers 14 residues. CDR3 coding DNA: TGTGCCACCCATTTGGTTCGGAGCTCCTACGAGCAGTACTTC. Its protein product is CATHLVRSSYEQYF.

V usage is TRBV18 and J usage is TRBJ2-2, with 12 bases fitting TRBD1. Trimming at V came to 6 bases and at J to 5 bases, leaving 10 bases not matched to a gene. Germline V gene data show CDR1 as KGHSH and CDR2 as LQKENI. This CDR3 is built from 17 residues. This CDR3 is CASSSGTGGRWTGELFF. In DNA, the CDR3 is TGTGCCAGCTCGTCCGGGACAGGGGGCCGGTGGACCGGGGAGCTGTTTTTT.

This CDR3 is CARTGGGGNTEAFF. The DNA for the CDR3 is TGTGCCCGCACCGGGGGTGGGGGGAACACTGAAGCTTTCTTT. The chain uses TRBV6-5 and TRBJ1-1; tentatively, D is TRBD1 (5 bases). Germline V gene lookup returns CDR1 MNHEY and CDR2 SVGAGI. V gave up 11 bases and J gave up 1 base, with 17 bases separating them. The CDR3 contains 14 residues.

The J gene is TRBJ2-1, the V gene TRBV7-8; D is undetermined. Germline loops: CDR1 SGHVS, CDR2 FQNEAQ. The CDR3 covers 12 residues. Trimming removed 5 bases at V and 7 bases at J, with 9 bases between. The CDR3 loop reads CASSEVGNEQFF. The CDR3 nucleotides are TGTGCCAGCAGCGAGGTCGGGAATGAGCAGTTCTTC. The whole variable domain, filled in from reference TRBV7-8 and TRBJ2-1, reads GAGVSQSPRYKVAKRGQDVALRCDPISGHVSLFWYQQALGQGPEFLTYFQNEAQLDKSGLPSDRFFAERPEGSVSTLKIQRTQQEDSAVYLCASSEVGNEQFFGPGTRLTVL.

This rearrangement joins TRBV14 to TRBJ2-2, with 8 bases matching TRBD1. Germline V gives CDR1 SGHDN, CDR2 FVKESK. V lost 1 base and J lost 6; bases outside the gene matches: 1. CDR3 length equals 14 residues. The CDR3 nucleotides are TGTGCCAGCAGCCAAGTACAGGGGGCCGGGGAGCTGTTTTTT. It translates to CASSQVQGAGELFF.

The chain carries TRBV11-2 and TRBJ2-3; 8 positions match TRBD2. Germline values: CDR1 SGHAT, CDR2 FQNNGV. The V and J ends lost 5 bases and 4 bases, in that order; junction bases with no gene match: 11. The CDR3 is 16 residues long. The CDR3 DNA reads as TGTGCCAGCAGCGTATACGGGGGGGCCGGGGCAGATACGCAGTATTTT. The encoded protein is CASSVYGGAGADTQYF.

The V call is TRBV9, the J call TRBJ1-2; TRBD1 might be the D (6 bases). Germline V lookup: CDR1 SGDLS, CDR2 YYNGEE. V was cut by 0 bases and J by 6 bases, with 15 bases left in between. The CDR3 totals 15 residues. The CDR3 loop reads CASSVEAGVLDGYTF. The DNA for the CDR3 is TGTGCCAGCAGCGTAGAGGCAGGGGTGTTGGATGGCTACACCTTC. Combining the CDR3 with reference TRBV9 and TRBJ1-2 gives the whole variable domain DSGVTQTPKHLITATGQRVTLRCSPRSGDLSVYWYQQSLDQGLQFLIQYYNGEERAKGNILERFSAQQFPDLHSELNLSSLELGDSALYFCASSVEAGVLDGYTFGSGTRLTVV.

V usage is TRBV7-2 and J usage is TRBJ2-5, with D unclear. Deletions cut 8 bases from V and 2 bases from J, with 12 bases between. CDR3 size: 13 residues. Looked up from germline, CDR1 is SGHTA and CDR2 is FQGNSA. DNA for the CDR3: TGTGCCAGCCGATTGACACTTCAAGAGACCCAGTACTTC. Amino acids: CASRLTLQETQYF.

This chain links TRBV29-1 with TRBJ2-5, with 9 bases identical to TRBD2. Germline loops: CDR1 SQVTM, CDR2 ANQGSEA. The CDR3 loop spans 13 amino acids. V lost 3 bases, J lost 4 bases, and 3 bases stayed unmatched. CDR3 DNA: TGCAGCGTTGAGAGGACTAGCGCAGAGACCCAGTACTTC. Translation gives CSVERTSAETQYF.

With regard to this clone: Other nucleotide sequences from this sample produce the same CDR3. The chain carries TRBV5-4 and TRBJ2-3; D ambiguous. CDR1 is SGHNT and CDR2 is YYREEE in the germline V gene (reference sequence). CDR3 length: 12 amino acids. Trimming took off 5 bases at V and 2 bases at J, with 6 bases between the two ends. CDR3 nucleotides: TGTGCCAGCAGTCCCAACACAGATACGCAGTATTTT. It codes for CASSPNTDTQYF.

The rearrangement joins TRBV19 to TRBJ1-5, with 7 positions matching TRBD1. Germline CDR1 reads LNHDA; CDR2 reads SQIVND (reference sequence). The junction had 7 bases not matched to a gene; V was cut back by 4 bases and J by 4 bases. This CDR3 has 15 amino acids. The CDR3 is CASSKQGIGNQPQHF. In DNA, the CDR3 is TGTGCCAGTAGTAAACAGGGGATAGGAAATCAGCCCCAGCATTTT.

This clone was detected only once. The chain employs TRBV7-9 and TRBJ1-2, with D perhaps matching TRBD1 (6 bases). Between the trimmed V and J ends, which lost 3 bases and 8 bases, there was a span of 13 bases. CDR1 and CDR2 (germline): SEHNR, FQNEAQ (reference sequence). The CDR3 loop spans 13 amino acids. CDR3 protein: CASSFQGKDGYTF. DNA for the CDR3: TGTGCCAGCAGCTTTCAGGGGAAGGACGGCTACACCTTC.

The chain couples TRBV11-3 to TRBJ2-3, with TRBD2 as a possible D gene (6 bases). The V end lost 3 bases, the J end lost 5 bases, and 18 bases lay between the germline ends. The CDR3 is 16 amino acids. Looked up from germline, CDR1 is SGHNT and CDR2 is YENEEA. The CDR3 is CASSLRVSGGVDTQYF. The DNA for the CDR3 is TGTGCCAGCAGCTTGAGGGTTAGCGGAGGAGTAGATACGCAGTATTTT.

This clone came up once. CDR3 loop: CSASLRGLDTQYF. The CDR3 coding sequence is TGCAGTGCTAGTTTGCGGGGGTTAGATACGCAGTATTTT. This chain uses TRBV20-1 with TRBJ2-3; the match to TRBD2 covers 7 bases. The CDR3 is 13 residues long. V was pared by 3 bases and J by 5 bases, with 5 bases of the junction left unmatched. Germline V gene sequence: CDR1 DFQATT, CDR2 SNEGSKA (reference sequence).

V gene TRBV4-3 combines with J gene TRBJ2-5; maybe TRBD1 (6 bases). CDR3 length equals 15 residues. The V gene lost 0 bases and the J gene lost 4 bases, with 12 bases spanning the gap. In germline, CDR1 is LGHNA, CDR2 YSLEER. The CDR3 nucleotides are TGCGCCAGCAGCCAAGATGCCAGGGGATTAGAGACCCAGTACTTC. It encodes CASSQDARGLETQYF.

The V gene is TRBV9, the J gene TRBJ1-2, with 9 bases that match TRBD1. The germline gives CDR1 SGDLS, CDR2 YYNGEE. The CDR3 has 15 amino acids. J gave up 3 bases and V 5 bases, and 8 bases lay outside the gene matches. Here the CDR3 DNA reads TGTGCCAGCAGTACCACAGGGGGCAGGCACTATGGCTACACCTTC. Translated: CASSTTGGRHYGYTF.

This chain connects TRBV6-1 to TRBJ1-2, with 9 bases matching TRBD1. With 3 bases clipped from V and 8 bases from J, the junction kept 7 bases outside the gene matches. This CDR3 region has 14 residues. Germline V lookup: CDR1 MNHNS, CDR2 SASEGT. In nucleotides, the CDR3 is TGTGCCAGCAGTGATCGTACAGGGGGCAGAGGCTACACCTTC. Its protein is CASSDRTGGRGYTF.

This clone was detected once. The V and J genes are TRBV5-1 and TRBJ1-3; no clear D gene. The CDR3 totals 17 residues. CDR1 and CDR2 from the germline V gene are SGHRS and YFSETQ. Between the trimmed V and J ends, which lost 0 bases and 2 bases, there was a span of 15 bases. In nucleotides, the CDR3 is TGCGCCAGCAGCTTGGCCCCTATACAGATTACTGGAAACACCATATATTTT. This codes for CASSLAPIQITGNTIYF. Combining the CDR3 with reference TRBV5-1 and TRBJ1-3 gives the whole variable domain KAGVTQTPRYLIKTRGQQVTLSCSPISGHRSVSWYQQTPGQGLQFLFEYFSETQRNKGNFPGRFSGRQFSNSRSEMNVSTLELGDSALYLCASSLAPIQITGNTIYFGEGSWLTVV.